Each of the 20 T cell receptor beta chains below was sequenced from the same sample in a study of Graves' ophthalmopathy and Graves' hyperthyroidism (dated by TCRdb to 2016 to 2019). The instrument given in TCRdb is Illumina HiSeq 2000. TCR beta CDR3 regions were amplified from RNA transcripts for repertoire sequencing. The first round was an RT-PCR using HTBI primers with the Qiagen OneStep RT-PCR kit, and this first round was followed by a second-round multiplex PCR, then size selection and purification. In TCRdb, the public reads were trimmed at Q25 with fastp and aligned with MiXCR, with productive beta chains retained. Rows merge per CDR3 protein into single entries with the most common DNA and genes. For this sample the table gives about 400,000 distinct CDR3 sequences, of which 15% to 20% were detected only once. The leading ten clones occupy around 1.4% of the sample. Sequenced: peripheral blood. The receptor source for this set is a woman between 18 and 29 years old with Graves' ophthalmopathy. Donor details come from another sample of the same person, matched by shared clones.

This clonotype showed up just a few times. V usage is TRBV14 and J usage is TRBJ2-6; 7 bases fit TRBD2. Trimming removed 3 bases from V and 2 bases from J; junction bases left unmatched: 19. CDR1 is SGHDN and CDR2 is FVKESK in the germline V gene. The CDR3 sequence is 21 residues long. This CDR3 is CASSHTPTSMGWGTGANVLTF. CDR3 nucleotide sequence: TGTGCCAGCAGCCATACCCCGACTAGCATGGGCTGGGGGACTGGGGCCAACGTCCTGACTTTC.

At least ten counts were recorded for this clonotype. The rearrangement links TRBV20-1 to TRBJ1-3; D not certain. Germline loops: CDR1 DFQATT, CDR2 SNEGSKA (reference sequence). The CDR3 extends over 13 amino acids. V gave up 5 bases and J gave up 0 bases, with 8 bases separating them. The CDR3 here is CSALEDSGNTIYF. As DNA, the CDR3 is TGCAGTGCTCTGGAAGACTCTGGAAACACCATATATTTT.

In its sample, this clonotype was seen many times. The chain has TRBV19 and TRBJ1-5; no definite D call. V was pared by 8 bases and J by 2 bases, with 7 bases between. Germline CDR1 reads LNHDA; CDR2 reads SQIVND (reference sequence). This CDR3 is 12 amino acids long. Here the CDR3 DNA reads TGTGCCAGTGATCTGGGCAATCAGCCCCAGCATTTT. The encoded protein is CASDLGNQPQHF.

This clonotype appeared many times. This chain uses TRBV20-1 with TRBJ2-7, with D perhaps given as TRBD1 or TRBD2 (5 bases each). Trimming pared 5 bases from V and 3 bases from J, leaving 11 bases between. Per germline, CDR1 DFQATT and CDR2 SNEGSKA (reference sequence). This CDR3 contains 12 residues. CDR3 region: CSAYRDGYEQYF. In DNA form, the CDR3 reads TGCAGTGCTTACCGGGACGGCTACGAGCAGTACTTC.

The rearrangement uses TRBV28 and TRBJ1-5; perhaps TRBD1 as D (5 bases). Trimming took 5 bases from V and 4 from J, leaving 18 bases between them. Germline V gene lookup returns CDR1 MDHEN and CDR2 SYDVKM. The CDR3 covers 16 residues. Here the CDR3 reads CASSPPGAGGNQPQHF. The DNA for the CDR3 is TGTGCCAGCAGTCCCCCTGGGGCGGGAGGAAATCAGCCCCAGCATTTT.

This clonotype was detected ten times or more. The genes are TRBV19 and TRBJ1-1; the match to TRBD1 covers 7 bases. The J segment lost 2 bases and the V segment lost 8 bases, leaving 11 bases of the junction unmatched. CDR1 LNHDA and CDR2 SQIVND come from the germline V gene (reference sequence). CDR3 length: 15 amino acids. The CDR3 nucleotides read TGTGCCAGTCTAGACATAGGGGGCGGAAACACTGAAGCTTTCTTT. This encodes CASLDIGGGNTEAFF.

This clonotype was counted between two and nine times. The genes are TRBV12-3 or TRBV12-4 and TRBJ2-4; D might be TRBD1 (6 bases). V was trimmed by 3 bases and J by 1 base, leaving 10 bases between them. The CDR3 spans 15 residues. CDR3 DNA sequence: TGTGCCAGCAGTTTGGTTGGGGGCGCCAAAAACATTCAGTACTTC. Translated: CASSLVGGAKNIQYF.

This clonotype occurred many times. The V and J genes are TRBV29-1 and TRBJ2-7; a possible D gene is TRBD1 (6 bases). There are 10 residues in the CDR3. Per germline, CDR1 SQVTM and CDR2 ANQGSEA. The CDR3 nucleotides read TGCAGTGCAGGGGACTACGAGCAGTACTTC. Protein sequence: CSAGDYEQYF.

This clonotype showed up many times. The chain joins TRBV6-4 to TRBJ1-5; TRBD1 matches 7 bases. Trimming removed 6 bases from V and 2 bases from J; junction bases left unmatched: 13. Per the germline V gene, CDR1 is MRHNA and CDR2 is SNTAGT. The CDR3 runs 17 residues. The CDR3 nucleotides read TGTGCCAGCAGGGGTCCGGACAGGAGGGGGGGCAATCAGCCCCAGCATTTT. Amino acids: CASRGPDRRGGNQPQHF.

This clonotype was seen ten or more times. This chain connects TRBV20-1 to TRBJ2-5; D perhaps matches TRBD2 (5 bases). CDR3 size: 14 residues. Germline loops: CDR1 DFQATT, CDR2 SNEGSKA (reference sequence). Trimming took off 0 bases at V and 5 bases at J, with 13 bases between the two ends. The CDR3 DNA is TGCAGTGCTAGAGATCAACGCGGGCAGGAGACCCAGTACTTC. It codes for CSARDQRGQETQYF.

V usage is TRBV25-1 and J usage is TRBJ1-1, with D perhaps TRBD1 (5 bases). This CDR3 has 16 amino acids. V was shortened by 1 base and J by 3 bases, with 15 bases between the two germline ends. Germline CDR1 is MGHDK and CDR2 is SYGVNS. The CDR3 is CASSEFGTEGYTEAFF. DNA for the CDR3: TGTGCCAGCAGTGAATTCGGGACGGAAGGGTACACTGAAGCTTTCTTT. Together with reference TRBV25-1 and TRBJ1-1, the CDR3 gives the full variable domain: EADIYQTPRYLVIGTGKKITLECSQTMGHDKMYWYQQDPGMELHLIHYSYGVNSTEKGDLSSESTVSRIRTEHFPLTLESARPSHTSQYLCASSEFGTEGYTEAFFGQGTRLTVV.

The CDR3, as DNA: TGTGCCTGGAGTCAAGAAGGTGGGGCTGAAGCTTTCTTT. Its protein product is CAWSQEGGAEAFF. The chain couples TRBV30 to TRBJ1-1; D unclear. Germline V CDR1 and CDR2: GTSNPN, SVGIG (reference sequence). V lost 2 bases, J lost 6 bases, and 13 bases lay in between. The CDR3 runs 13 residues.

This clonotype appeared many times. The chain combines TRBV12-3 or TRBV12-4 with TRBJ2-3, with 8 nucleotides matching TRBD1. The length of the CDR3 is 14 residues. Trimming took 4 bases from V and 5 from J; bases not matched to a gene: 5. The CDR3 region is CASSSGGLRDTQYF. CDR3 DNA sequence: TGTGCCAGCAGTTCAGGGGGCCTACGAGATACGCAGTATTTT.

The table lists this clonotype with many counts. This rearrangement joins TRBV5-1 to TRBJ1-1; 12 bases agree with TRBD1. J lost 2 bases, V lost 3 bases, and 5 bases had no gene match. CDR3 length equals 16 residues. From germline, CDR1 is SGHRS and CDR2 YFSETQ. Written as DNA, the CDR3 is TGCGCCAGCAGCTCCGGAGGGACAGGGGGCAACACTGAAGCTTTCTTT. This codes for CASSSGGTGGNTEAFF.

This clonotype was seen ten or more times. The rearrangement links TRBV6-1 to TRBJ2-7; 8 bases line up with TRBD1. Germline CDR1 and CDR2: MNHNS and SASEGT. Trimming took 4 bases from V and 3 from J; bases not matched to a gene: 5. The CDR3 totals 14 residues. The CDR3 reads CASSGTGSRYEQYF. CDR3 nucleotide sequence: TGTGCCAGCAGTGGGACAGGGTCTCGCTACGAGCAGTACTTC.

In its sample, this clonotype was seen once. V is TRBV7-9 and J is TRBJ2-5; D may be TRBD2 (5 bases). Germline V CDR1 and CDR2: SEHNR, FQNEAQ (reference sequence). Deletions cut 7 bases from V and 6 bases from J, with 15 bases between. This CDR3 has 13 amino acids. The CDR3 loop reads CASTVEAQQTQYF. CDR3 nucleotide sequence: TGTGCCAGCACCGTGGAGGCTCAGCAGACCCAGTACTTC. Drawing the rest from reference TRBV7-9 and TRBJ2-5, the complete variable domain is DTGVSQNPRHKITKRGQNVTFRCDPISEHNRLYWYRQTLGQGPEFLTYFQNEAQLEKSRLLSDRFSAERPKGSFSTLEIQRTEQGDSAMYLCASTVEAQQTQYFGPGTRLLVL.

This clonotype was picked up many times. The chain recombines TRBV9 with TRBJ1-6, with 7 bases that match TRBD1. Per germline, CDR1 SGDLS and CDR2 YYNGEE. This CDR3 comprises 14 residues. The V gene end was trimmed by 2 bases and the J gene end by 6 bases; junction bases not matched to a gene: 2. The CDR3: CASSVTGSNSPLHF. The DNA for the CDR3 is TGTGCCAGCAGCGTGACAGGGAGTAATTCACCCCTCCACTTT.

This chain connects TRBV6-2 or TRBV6-3 to TRBJ2-5; 14 bases map to TRBD2. Trimming cost V 5 bases and J 1 base; bases outside gene matches: 12. The length of the CDR3 is 19 residues. Germline values: CDR1 MNHEY, CDR2 SVGEGT. The CDR3 DNA reads as TGTGCCAGCAGTACCGGGACTAGCGGGAGAGAGAGACCCCAAGAGACCCAGTACTTC. Protein: CASSTGTSGRERPQETQYF.

There are many counts of this clonotype. The chain joins TRBV18 to TRBJ2-7, with 8 bases fitting TRBD2. There are 17 residues in the CDR3. The trim removed 3 bases at V and 13 bases at J, leaving 23 bases unmatched. The germline V gene encodes CDR1 KGHSH and CDR2 LQKENI. The chain's CDR3 is CASSPIGVGGGGHRGYF. The CDR3 bases are TGTGCCAGCTCACCCATCGGCGTGGGCGGCGGGGGGCATCGTGGCTACTTC. Combining the CDR3 with reference TRBV18 and TRBJ2-7 gives the whole variable domain NAGVMQNPRHLVRRRGQEARLRCSPMKGHSHVYWYRQLPEEGLKFMVYLQKENIIDESGMPKERFSAEFPKEGPSILRIQQVVRGDSAAYFCASSPIGVGGGGHRGYFGPGTRLTVT.

This clonotype was seen repeatedly, ten times or more. CDR3 residues: CASSLQGDSGNTIYF. Written as DNA, the CDR3 is TGTGCCAGCAGTCTACAGGGGGACTCTGGAAACACCATATATTTT. This chain joins TRBV2 and TRBJ1-3; 8 bases match TRBD1. J was trimmed by 0 bases and V by 5 bases; bases with no gene match: 3. This CDR3 has 15 amino acids. CDR1 is SNHLY and CDR2 is FYNNEI in the germline V gene.